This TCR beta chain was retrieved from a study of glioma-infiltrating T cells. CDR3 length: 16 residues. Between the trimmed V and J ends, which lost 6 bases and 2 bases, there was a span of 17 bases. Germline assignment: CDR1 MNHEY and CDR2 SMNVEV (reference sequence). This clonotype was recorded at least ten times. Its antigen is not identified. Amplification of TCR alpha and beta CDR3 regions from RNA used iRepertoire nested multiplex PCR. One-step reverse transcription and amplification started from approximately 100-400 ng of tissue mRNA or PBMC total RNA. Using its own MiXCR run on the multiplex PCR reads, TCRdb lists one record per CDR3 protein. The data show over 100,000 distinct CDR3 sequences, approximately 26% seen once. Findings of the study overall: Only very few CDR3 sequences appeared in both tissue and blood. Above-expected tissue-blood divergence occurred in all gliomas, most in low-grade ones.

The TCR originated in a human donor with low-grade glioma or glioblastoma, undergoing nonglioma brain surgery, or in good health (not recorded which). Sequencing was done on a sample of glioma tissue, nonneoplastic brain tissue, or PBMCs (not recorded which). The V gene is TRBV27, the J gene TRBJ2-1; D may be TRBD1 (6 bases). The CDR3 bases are TGTGCCAGCAGACCCCAGGGGACATTGGCCTACAATGAGCAGTTCTTC. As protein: CASRPQGTLAYNEQFF.